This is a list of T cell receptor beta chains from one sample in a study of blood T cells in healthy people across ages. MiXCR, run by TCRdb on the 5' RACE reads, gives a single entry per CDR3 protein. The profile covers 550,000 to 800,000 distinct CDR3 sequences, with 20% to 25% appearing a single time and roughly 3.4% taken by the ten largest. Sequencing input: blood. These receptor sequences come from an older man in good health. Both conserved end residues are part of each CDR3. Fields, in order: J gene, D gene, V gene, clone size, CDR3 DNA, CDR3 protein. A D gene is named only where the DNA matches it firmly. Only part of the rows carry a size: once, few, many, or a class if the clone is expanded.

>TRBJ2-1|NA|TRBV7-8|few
TGTGCCAGCAGCACAGATGGGTCTGAGCAGTTCTTC
CASSTDGSEQFF
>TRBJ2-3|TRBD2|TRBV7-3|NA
TGTGCCAGCAGCAATCCCGCGCTAGCGGGGGGTACAGATACGCAGTATTTT
CASSNPALAGGTDTQYF
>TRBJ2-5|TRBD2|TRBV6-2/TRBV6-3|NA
TGTGCCAGCGATAGACTAGCGGGAGTAGTGGAGACCCAGTACTTC
CASDRLAGVVETQYF
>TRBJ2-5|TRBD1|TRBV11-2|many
TGTGCCAGCAGCCCCGACGGGACAGCTCAAGAGACCCAGTACTTC
CASSPDGTAQETQYF
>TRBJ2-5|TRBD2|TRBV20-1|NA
TGCAGTGCTGGAGCTAGCGGGACTGAGACCCAGTACTTC
CSAGASGTETQYF
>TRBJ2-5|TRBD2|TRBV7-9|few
TGTGCCAGCAGCCCGCCGACTAGCGATCAAGAGACCCAGTACTTC
CASSPPTSDQETQYF
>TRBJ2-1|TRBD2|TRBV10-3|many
TGTGCCATCAGTGAGGCTAGCGGGAGCTCCTACAATGAGCAGTTCTTC
CAISEASGSSYNEQFF
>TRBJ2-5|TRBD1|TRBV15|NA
TGTGCCACCAGCAGAGATGACAGGGGCTTTGCGGGCCTGGGAGAGACCCAGTACTTC
CATSRDDRGFAGLGETQYF
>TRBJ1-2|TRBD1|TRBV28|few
TGTGCCAGCAGTTCAGGACAGGGGGACTATGGCTACACCTTC
CASSSGQGDYGYTF
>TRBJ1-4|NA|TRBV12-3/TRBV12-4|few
TGTGCCAGCAGCCCAGGGTTCGCAACTAATGAAAAACTGTTTTTT
CASSPGFATNEKLFF
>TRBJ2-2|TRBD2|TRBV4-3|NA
TGCGCCAGCAGCCAAGCGCTAGCGGGATATAACACCGGGGAGCTGTTTTTT
CASSQALAGYNTGELFF
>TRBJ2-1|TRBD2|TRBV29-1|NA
TGCAGCGTTGCCGGGGTAGCGGGACTCTCCTACAATGAGCAGTTCTTC
CSVAGVAGLSYNEQFF
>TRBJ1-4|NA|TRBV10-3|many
TGTGCCATCAGTGAGTCTACCAAAAATGAAAAACTGTTTTTT
CAISESTKNEKLFF
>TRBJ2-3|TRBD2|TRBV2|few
TGTGCCAGCAGTCCCGGGACTAGCGGCACGGGGGCAACAGATACGCAGTATTTT
CASSPGTSGTGATDTQYF
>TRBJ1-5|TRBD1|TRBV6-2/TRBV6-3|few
TGTGCCAGCAGTTACGGGACAGTAAATCAGCCCCAGCATTTT
CASSYGTVNQPQHF
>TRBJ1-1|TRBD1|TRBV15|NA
TGTGCCACCAGCAGAGAAGGAGAGACAGGGATGCCTTTCTTT
CATSREGETGMPFF
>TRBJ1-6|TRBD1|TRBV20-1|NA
TGCAGTGCTAGAGAGAACAGGGGAGGGTCACCCCTCCACTTT
CSARENRGGSPLHF
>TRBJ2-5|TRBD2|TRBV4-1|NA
TGCGCCAGCAGCCAAGGGACTAGCCCCGAGACCCAGTACTTC
CASSQGTSPETQYF
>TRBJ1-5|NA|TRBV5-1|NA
TGCGCCAGCAGCTTGGGGGACCCTAATCAGCCCCAGCATTTT
CASSLGDPNQPQHF
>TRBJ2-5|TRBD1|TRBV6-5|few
TGTGCCAGCAGTTCGGGACAGATAGAGACCCAGTACTTC
CASSSGQIETQYF
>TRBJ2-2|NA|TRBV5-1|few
TGCGCCAGCAGCTTGGGCCAGGAGGGCACCGGGGAGCTGTTTTTT
CASSLGQEGTGELFF
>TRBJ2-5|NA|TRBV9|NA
TGTGCCAGCAGCGCTCAAATAGGGGAGACCCAGTACTTC
CASSAQIGETQYF
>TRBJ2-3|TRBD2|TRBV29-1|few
TGCAGCGTTGCGAGCTTAGCGGGAGGGTCAGATACGCAGTATTTT
CSVASLAGGSDTQYF
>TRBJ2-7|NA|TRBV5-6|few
TGTGCCAGCAACTCTAAATACGAGCAGTACTTC
CASNSKYEQYF
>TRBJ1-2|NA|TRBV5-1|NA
TGCGCCAGCAGCGAACAAGGAGATGGCTACACCTTC
CASSEQGDGYTF
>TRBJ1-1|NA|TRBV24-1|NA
TGTGCCACCAGTGATTCAGGGAGTGGGACTGAAGCTTTCTTT
CATSDSGSGTEAFF
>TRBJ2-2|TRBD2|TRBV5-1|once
TGCGCCAGCAGCTTGACTAGTATTACTAGCGAAGCGGACACCGGGGAGCTGTTTTTT
CASSLTSITSEADTGELFF
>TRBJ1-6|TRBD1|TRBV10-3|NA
TGTGCCATCAGTGACCCAGGGGGGAATTCACCCCTCCACTTT
CAISDPGGNSPLHF
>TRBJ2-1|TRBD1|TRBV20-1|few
TGCAGTGCCACAACCGGGACAGGGGGATTCGATGAGCAGTTCTTC
CSATTGTGGFDEQFF
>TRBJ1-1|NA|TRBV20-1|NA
TGCAGTATCCGACAGAACACTGAAGCTTTCTTT
CSIRQNTEAFF
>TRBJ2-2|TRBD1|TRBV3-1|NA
TGTGCCAGCAGCCAATGGGGACAGGGGAGGACCGGGGAGCTGTTTTTT
CASSQWGQGRTGELFF
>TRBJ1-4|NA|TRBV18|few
TGTGCCAGCTCATCCGGGTCCGTTAACGAAAAACTGTTTTTT
CASSSGSVNEKLFF
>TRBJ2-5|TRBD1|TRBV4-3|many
TGCGCCAGCAGCCAACAGACAGGGCCGCAAGAGACCCAGTACTTC
CASSQQTGPQETQYF
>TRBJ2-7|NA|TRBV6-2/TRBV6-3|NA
TGTGCCAGCAGTTACTCGATCCAGGACCAAACCTTC
CASSYSIQDQTF
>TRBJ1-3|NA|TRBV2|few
TGTGCCAGCAGCCCGCCAGGTCCTGGAAACACCATATATTTT
CASSPPGPGNTIYF
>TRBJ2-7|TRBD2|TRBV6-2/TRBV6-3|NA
TGTGCCAGTCGACTAGCGGGAGGTCCCTACGAGCAGTGCTTC
CASRLAGGPYEQCF
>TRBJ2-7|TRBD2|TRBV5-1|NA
TGCGCCAGCAGTTTCATAGCGGGAGGCACGCTAGGTACTGACGAGCAGTACTTC
CASSFIAGGTLGTDEQYF
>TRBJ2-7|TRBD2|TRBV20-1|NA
TGCTGTGCTATCCCTAGCGGGCTGGCCTACGAGCAGTACTTC
CCAIPSGLAYEQYF
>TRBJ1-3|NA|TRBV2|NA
TGTGCCAGCAGGGCTCGGAACTCTGGAAACACCATATATTTT
CASRARNSGNTIYF
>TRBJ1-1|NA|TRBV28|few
TGTGCCAGCAGTCCAAGGGGTGGCGAAGCTTTCTTT
CASSPRGGEAFF
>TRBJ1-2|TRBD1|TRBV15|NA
TGTGCCACCAGCAGAGATCAGACAGGGGATGGCTACACCTTC
CATSRDQTGDGYTF
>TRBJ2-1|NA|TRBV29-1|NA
TGCAGCGTCGGACCGGAAGCCTACAATGAGCAGTTCTTC
CSVGPEAYNEQFF
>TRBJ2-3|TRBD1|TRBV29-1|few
TGCAGCGTCGCTGGAAAGGGGGACAGGTCCACAGATACGCAGTATTTT
CSVAGKGDRSTDTQYF
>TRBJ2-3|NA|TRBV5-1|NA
TGCGCCAGCATCTTTAACGGGGATACGCAGTATTTT
CASIFNGDTQYF
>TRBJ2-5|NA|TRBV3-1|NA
TGTGCCAGCAGCCCCTCGGGGAGTCTTACAGAGACCCAGTACTTC
CASSPSGSLTETQYF
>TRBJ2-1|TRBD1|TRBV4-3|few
TGCGCCAGCAGCCAAGGGGGACAGAACTACAATGAGCAGTTCTTC
CASSQGGQNYNEQFF
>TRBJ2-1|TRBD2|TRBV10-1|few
TGCGCCAGCAGTGAAATAACTAGCGGGAGGTCCCACAATGAGCAGTTCTTC
CASSEITSGRSHNEQFF
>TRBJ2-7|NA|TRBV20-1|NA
TGCAGTGCCCAAGACATCAACCACGAGCAGTACTTC
CSAQDINHEQYF
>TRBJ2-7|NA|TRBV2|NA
TGTGCCAGCAGTGACAGGTCAACCTACGAGCAGTACTTC
CASSDRSTYEQYF
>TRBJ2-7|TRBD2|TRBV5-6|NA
TGTGCCAGCAGCGGATGGAGCGGGAGAGGGACGAACGAGCAGTACTTC
CASSGWSGRGTNEQYF
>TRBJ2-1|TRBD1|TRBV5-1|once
TGCGCCAGCACCCAGCGAGGACAGGGGTTAACGAGCTCCTACAATGAGCAGTTCTTC
CASTQRGQGLTSSYNEQFF
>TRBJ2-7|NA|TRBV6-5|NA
TGTGCCAGCATGAGAGGGTACGAGCAGTACTTC
CASMRGYEQYF
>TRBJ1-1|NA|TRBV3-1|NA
TGTGCCAGCAGCCAGGGTCCCGGGACAACTACTGAAGCTTTCTTT
CASSQGPGTTTEAFF